The 10 T cell receptor beta chains in this list originate from one sample, sequenced in a study of tumor T cells in aggressive B-cell lymphoma. The repertoire was sequenced with immunoSEQ multiplex PCR; TCRdb's copy has only in-frame clones and lacks some. The sample has some 10,000 clones, approximately 90% seen once; the top ten hold about 2.2%. Input material: tumor tissue. These receptors originate from an adult with diffuse large B cell lymphoma.

The rearrangement joins TRBV28 to TRBJ1-2; 12 bases are shared with TRBD1. Looked up from germline, CDR1 is MDHEN and CDR2 is SYDVKM. V trimming: 7 bases; J trimming: 5 bases; junction bases outside the gene matches: 5. This CDR3 is built from 14 residues. In DNA, the CDR3 is TGTGCCAGCATACCGGGACAGGGGGCGTATGGCTACACCTTC. This translates into CASIPGQGAYGYTF.

The CDR3 DNA is TGCGCCAGCAGCTTGGGGAGACAGATTACAGATACGCAGTATTTT. Translated: CASSLGRQITDTQYF. V is TRBV5-1 and J is TRBJ2-3, with a weak D call TRBD1 (5 bases). Trimming left V 0 bases short and J 3 bases short, with 11 bases between. The CDR3 loop spans 15 amino acids. Germline V lookup: CDR1 SGHRS, CDR2 YFSETQ.

J is TRBJ2-5 and V is TRBV15; 12 positions agree with TRBD2. The CDR3 extends over 16 amino acids. After removal of 2 bases from V and 7 bases from J, the junction contained 8 bases not matched to a gene. The V gene's germline CDR1 is LNHNV and CDR2 YYDKDF (reference sequence). CDR3 residues: CATSRQLAGGLATQYF. CDR3 sequence (DNA): TGTGCCACCAGCAGACAACTAGCGGGAGGTTTAGCGACCCAGTACTTC.

This chain joins TRBV5-6 and TRBJ2-7; 8 positions agree with TRBD2. There are 16 residues in the CDR3. V lost 4 bases and J lost 5; bases outside the gene matches: 14. The germline V gene has CDR1 SGHDT and CDR2 YYEEEE. The DNA of the CDR3 is TGTGCCAGCAGCAATACACCGGGACTAGGTCTCCACGAGCAGTACTTC. Its translation is CASSNTPGLGLHEQYF.

This chain joins TRBV18 and TRBJ2-5; D is possibly TRBD1 (5 bases). This CDR3 is 12 amino acids long. Germline V gene sequence: CDR1 KGHSH, CDR2 LQKENI. V was shortened by 7 bases and J by 4 bases, with 10 bases between the two germline ends. The CDR3 reads CASLGARETQYF. CDR3 coding DNA: TGTGCCAGCTTAGGGGCCCGAGAGACCCAGTACTTC. The entire variable domain, with the rest obtained from reference TRBV18 and TRBJ2-5, is as follows: NAGVMQNPRHLVRRRGQEARLRCSPMKGHSHVYWYRQLPEEGLKFMVYLQKENIIDESGMPKERFSAEFPKEGPSILRIQQVVRGDSAAYFCASLGARETQYFGPGTRLLVL.

DNA for the CDR3: TGTGCCAGCAGCTTAGGTGGACAGAAGTACGAGCAGTACTTC. Its protein product is CASSLGGQKYEQYF. This chain links TRBV7-9 with TRBJ2-7, with a weak D call TRBD1 (6 bases). Trimming stripped 1 base from V and 4 bases from J, with 11 bases between. CDR3 length: 14 amino acids. Germline CDR1 SEHNR, CDR2 FQNEAQ (reference sequence).

J is TRBJ1-5 and V is TRBV19; 7 bases fit TRBD1. Germline V gives CDR1 LNHDA, CDR2 SQIVND (reference sequence). The V and J ends lost 6 bases and 9 bases, in that order; junction bases with no gene match: 11. CDR3 length equals 14 residues. CDR3 loop: CASRRQGGAWPQHF. CDR3 in DNA: TGTGCCAGTAGACGACAGGGTGGTGCGTGGCCCCAGCATTTT.

The genes are TRBV19 and TRBJ1-5, with D possibly TRBD1 on 6 matching bases. The CDR3 loop spans 14 amino acids. Germline V gives CDR1 LNHDA, CDR2 SQIVND (reference sequence). Trimming stripped 3 bases from V and 2 bases from J, with 8 bases between. CDR3 residues: CASSIRTGNQPQHF. As DNA, the CDR3 is TGTGCCAGTAGTATCCGGACAGGCAATCAGCCCCAGCATTTT.

This clone was observed a single time. The V and J genes are TRBV10-2 and TRBJ2-5, with D perhaps TRBD1 (6 bases). The CDR3 totals 13 residues. CDR1 and CDR2 (germline): WSHSY, SAAADI. Trimming took 8 bases from V and 2 from J, leaving 12 bases between them. The CDR3, as DNA: TGCGCCAGCGCCACCACAGGGCAAGAGACCCAGTACTTC. Protein sequence: CASATTGQETQYF.

This clone was observed a single time. CDR3 loop: CASSPPTGRDTF. In DNA form, the CDR3 reads TGTGCCAGCAGTCCCCCCACAGGTAGAGACACCTTC. The chain recombines TRBV28 with TRBJ1-2; weak D call: TRBD1 (5 bases). CDR1 is MDHEN and CDR2 is SYDVKM in the germline V gene. Trimming removed 5 bases from V and 12 bases from J, with 16 bases in between. The CDR3 has 12 residues.